This is a list of T cell receptor beta chains from one sample in a study of graft-versus-host responses after intestinal transplantation. Sequencing used immunoSEQ multiplex PCR; TCRdb keeps in-frame clones, though not all of them. This table holds some 100,000 clones, about nine tenths found once. These receptors have no identified antigens. The input for sequencing was unstimulated CD8+ T cells sorted from spleen or lymph node cells, taken before transplant. Receptors originate from a human donor who was the organ donor for an intestinal transplant. Both conserved end residues are part of each CDR3. The order of the fields is clone size, D gene, J gene, V gene, CDR3 DNA, CDR3 protein. D genes are given only for firm matches. A clone size is listed for some rows: how often the clone was seen (once, few, many), or a class if it is expanded.

clone_size: NA; d_call: NA; j_call: TRBJ1-1; v_call: TRBV7-9; cdr3_nt: TGTGCCAGCAGCTTAGATCGGGACTTTAACACTGAAGCTTTCTTT; cdr3_aa: CASSLDRDFNTEAFF
clone_size: NA; d_call: TRBD1; j_call: TRBJ1-2; v_call: TRBV19; cdr3_nt: TGTGCCAGTAGTACCCTACCGGGACAGGGGCATCCTAACTATGGCTACACCTTC; cdr3_aa: CASSTLPGQGHPNYGYTF
clone_size: few; d_call: NA; j_call: TRBJ2-1; v_call: TRBV5-6; cdr3_nt: TGTGCCAGCCACCTGGACATGGCTGAGCAGTTCTTC; cdr3_aa: CASHLDMAEQFF
clone_size: NA; d_call: NA; j_call: TRBJ2-5; v_call: TRBV2; cdr3_nt: TGTGCCAGCAGGGAACGGGGGCAAGAGACCCAGTACTTC; cdr3_aa: CASRERGQETQYF
clone_size: NA; d_call: NA; j_call: TRBJ1-6; v_call: TRBV19; cdr3_nt: TGTGCCAGTAGTATCTCGGCAGGGCTGAACTCACCCCTCCACTTT; cdr3_aa: CASSISAGLNSPLHF
clone_size: once; d_call: NA; j_call: TRBJ1-1; v_call: TRBV6-5; cdr3_nt: TGTGCCAGCAGTTACTCCGCAGGAGGGAACACTGAAGCTTTCTTT; cdr3_aa: CASSYSAGGNTEAFF
clone_size: NA; d_call: TRBD2; j_call: TRBJ2-1; v_call: TRBV27; cdr3_nt: TGTGCCAGCAGTTTAAGCGCTAGCGGGGGGTACAATGAGCAGTTCTTC; cdr3_aa: CASSLSASGGYNEQFF
clone_size: once; d_call: TRBD1; j_call: TRBJ2-7; v_call: TRBV29-1; cdr3_nt: TGCAGCGTTTCTCCGGGGACAGTATTCTACGAGCAGTACTTC; cdr3_aa: CSVSPGTVFYEQYF
clone_size: NA; d_call: NA; j_call: TRBJ2-5; v_call: TRBV19; cdr3_nt: TGTGCCAGTAGTATAGACCCGGGGACCCAGTACTTC; cdr3_aa: CASSIDPGTQYF
clone_size: NA; d_call: NA; j_call: TRBJ2-1; v_call: TRBV30; cdr3_nt: TGTGCCTGGAGTTATATGAGCTCCTACAATGAGCAGTTCTTC; cdr3_aa: CAWSYMSSYNEQFF
clone_size: NA; d_call: TRBD1; j_call: TRBJ1-2; v_call: TRBV25-1; cdr3_nt: TGTGCCAGCAGTGAAGGGCGGGACAGGGCGTCTTCTAACTATGGCTACACCTTC; cdr3_aa: CASSEGRDRASSNYGYTF
clone_size: once; d_call: NA; j_call: TRBJ1-1; v_call: TRBV6-5; cdr3_nt: TGTGCCAGCAATCAATTGGGGGCGAACACTGAAGCTTTCTTT; cdr3_aa: CASNQLGANTEAFF
clone_size: NA; d_call: TRBD2; j_call: TRBJ2-1; v_call: TRBV9; cdr3_nt: TGTGCCAGCAGCGTAGACAGCGGGAGTAACAATGAGCAGTTCTTC; cdr3_aa: CASSVDSGSNNEQFF
clone_size: NA; d_call: NA; j_call: TRBJ2-1; v_call: TRBV28; cdr3_nt: TGTGCCAGCAGTTTAGGCACCCCCTCCTACAATGAGCAGTTCTTC; cdr3_aa: CASSLGTPSYNEQFF
clone_size: NA; d_call: NA; j_call: TRBJ2-5; v_call: TRBV11-2; cdr3_nt: TGTGCCAGCAGCCCTCCCTTGGAGGAGACCCAGTACTTC; cdr3_aa: CASSPPLEETQYF
clone_size: NA; d_call: TRBD2; j_call: TRBJ2-3; v_call: TRBV7-3; cdr3_nt: TGTGCCAGCAGCTTCAAGCTAGCGGGACCACAAAGCACTAGCACAGATACGCAGTATTTT; cdr3_aa: CASSFKLAGPQSTSTDTQYF
clone_size: NA; d_call: TRBD2; j_call: TRBJ2-3; v_call: TRBV15; cdr3_nt: TGTGCCACCAGCGTCGAGACTAGCGGGGGCACAGATACGCAGTATTTT; cdr3_aa: CATSVETSGGTDTQYF
clone_size: NA; d_call: NA; j_call: TRBJ2-1; v_call: TRBV2; cdr3_nt: TGTGCCAGCATTTTTACGGGAGTGGGGGAATCACTCACCTCGTTGGAGCAGTTCTTC; cdr3_aa: CASIFTGVGESLTSLEQFF
clone_size: NA; d_call: TRBD1; j_call: TRBJ2-7; v_call: TRBV5-4; cdr3_nt: TGTGCCAGCAGCTCGCCCAGGGGGCCGGGCGAGCAGTACTTC; cdr3_aa: CASSSPRGPGEQYF
clone_size: NA; d_call: NA; j_call: TRBJ2-5; v_call: TRBV7-9; cdr3_nt: TGTGCCAGCAGCTATGGGCAGGGGGAGACCCAGTACTTC; cdr3_aa: CASSYGQGETQYF
clone_size: NA; d_call: NA; j_call: TRBJ1-5; v_call: TRBV28; cdr3_nt: TGTGCCAGCAGTTTAATCCCTCCTAGCAATCAGCCCCAGCATTTT; cdr3_aa: CASSLIPPSNQPQHF
clone_size: NA; d_call: NA; j_call: TRBJ2-7; v_call: TRBV14; cdr3_nt: TGTGCCAGCAGCCAAGCGGACGAGCAGTACTTC; cdr3_aa: CASSQADEQYF
clone_size: NA; d_call: NA; j_call: TRBJ1-6; v_call: TRBV9; cdr3_nt: TGTGCCAGCGGACGGGAAGCTTCACCCCTCCACTTT; cdr3_aa: CASGREASPLHF
clone_size: NA; d_call: TRBD2; j_call: TRBJ2-7; v_call: TRBV9; cdr3_nt: TGTGCCAGCAGCGTAGGCGCTAGCGGGAGTTACGAGCAGTACTTC; cdr3_aa: CASSVGASGSYEQYF
clone_size: NA; d_call: NA; j_call: TRBJ1-1; v_call: TRBV13; cdr3_nt: TGTGCCAGCAGCTTAAGGGGGAAATTGAACACTGAAGCTTTCTTT; cdr3_aa: CASSLRGKLNTEAFF
clone_size: once; d_call: NA; j_call: TRBJ1-2; v_call: TRBV9; cdr3_nt: TGTGCCAGCACCCTTTCGGGGGGAGACCTTAACTATGGCTACACCTTC; cdr3_aa: CASTLSGGDLNYGYTF
clone_size: few; d_call: TRBD1; j_call: TRBJ1-4; v_call: TRBV5-6; cdr3_nt: TGTGCCAGCAGCTGGGGGACAGATGAAAAACTGTTTTTT; cdr3_aa: CASSWGTDEKLFF
clone_size: NA; d_call: NA; j_call: TRBJ2-7; v_call: TRBV10-3; cdr3_nt: TGTGCCATCAGTGAGTCGTTTACTAGACAGGTCTACGAGCAGTACTTC; cdr3_aa: CAISESFTRQVYEQYF
clone_size: NA; d_call: TRBD1; j_call: TRBJ1-1; v_call: TRBV5-4; cdr3_nt: TGTGCCAGCAGCTCTATCACAGGGGCCACTGAAGCTTTCTTT; cdr3_aa: CASSSITGATEAFF
clone_size: NA; d_call: NA; j_call: TRBJ1-1; v_call: TRBV7-6; cdr3_nt: TGTGCCAGCAGCTTATGGGAGAGTTCAGGTGAAGCTTTCTTT; cdr3_aa: CASSLWESSGEAFF
clone_size: NA; d_call: NA; j_call: TRBJ2-7; v_call: TRBV7-9; cdr3_nt: TGTGCCAGCAGCTCACCAGGAACCTACGAGCAGTACTTC; cdr3_aa: CASSSPGTYEQYF
clone_size: NA; d_call: NA; j_call: TRBJ2-7; v_call: TRBV2; cdr3_nt: TGTGCCAGCAGTGAAGCTAGCTACGAGCAGTACTTC; cdr3_aa: CASSEASYEQYF
clone_size: NA; d_call: TRBD2; j_call: TRBJ2-1; v_call: TRBV5-1; cdr3_nt: TGCGCCAGCAGCTTAATTAGCGGGGGCGATGAGCAGTTCTTC; cdr3_aa: CASSLISGGDEQFF
clone_size: NA; d_call: TRBD1; j_call: TRBJ2-6; v_call: TRBV27; cdr3_nt: TGTGCCAGCAGTTTTATAGCGCCGGGACAGGTCAGCTCTGGGGCCAACGTCCTGACTTTC; cdr3_aa: CASSFIAPGQVSSGANVLTF
clone_size: NA; d_call: NA; j_call: TRBJ2-3; v_call: TRBV4-1; cdr3_nt: TGCGCCAGCAGCTACACAGATACGCAGTATTTT; cdr3_aa: CASSYTDTQYF
clone_size: NA; d_call: NA; j_call: TRBJ2-3; v_call: TRBV15; cdr3_nt: TGTGCCACCAGCGATAAGGCGCAGGGTAGGGATACGCAGTATTTT; cdr3_aa: CATSDKAQGRDTQYF
clone_size: NA; d_call: TRBD1; j_call: TRBJ1-5; v_call: TRBV13; cdr3_nt: TGTGCCAGCAGTTCATTCCGGGACAGGGGCAATCAGCCCCAGCATTTT; cdr3_aa: CASSSFRDRGNQPQHF
clone_size: NA; d_call: TRBD1; j_call: TRBJ1-4; v_call: TRBV5-6; cdr3_nt: TGTGCCAGCAGCTTGGCGGGACAGCTTAATGAAAAACTGTTTTTT; cdr3_aa: CASSLAGQLNEKLFF
clone_size: once; d_call: TRBD1; j_call: TRBJ2-3; v_call: TRBV28; cdr3_nt: TGTGCCAGCAAGGACAGGGTGACAGATACGCAGTATTTT; cdr3_aa: CASKDRVTDTQYF
clone_size: NA; d_call: TRBD1; j_call: TRBJ1-1; v_call: TRBV5-4; cdr3_nt: TGTGCCAGCAGCTTCGGGACAGGGGGCACTGAAGCTTTCTTT; cdr3_aa: CASSFGTGGTEAFF
clone_size: NA; d_call: TRBD2; j_call: TRBJ2-3; v_call: TRBV30; cdr3_nt: TGTGCCTGGACTAGCGGCAGCACAGATACGCAGTATTTT; cdr3_aa: CAWTSGSTDTQYF
clone_size: NA; d_call: TRBD2; j_call: TRBJ2-5; v_call: TRBV6-1; cdr3_nt: TGTGCCAGAGGAACTAGCGGGAGATGCCAAGAGACCCAGTACTTC; cdr3_aa: CARGTSGRCQETQYF
clone_size: NA; d_call: NA; j_call: TRBJ2-1; v_call: TRBV6-1; cdr3_nt: TGTGCCAGCAGTGAACTCCGGGAGTACAATGAGCAGTTCTTC; cdr3_aa: CASSELREYNEQFF
clone_size: NA; d_call: TRBD2; j_call: TRBJ2-5; v_call: TRBV10-1; cdr3_nt: TGCGCCAGCAGTGAGTCGACTCTTCTAGCGGGGGAAGAGACCCAGTACTTC; cdr3_aa: CASSESTLLAGEETQYF
clone_size: NA; d_call: NA; j_call: TRBJ2-3; v_call: TRBV11-2; cdr3_nt: TGTGCCAGCAGCTTAAGAAGCGGGAGCACAGATACGCAGTATTTT; cdr3_aa: CASSLRSGSTDTQYF
clone_size: once; d_call: NA; j_call: TRBJ2-5; v_call: TRBV25-1; cdr3_nt: TGTGCCAGCAGTCCCCATTTCCAAGAGACCCAGTACTTC; cdr3_aa: CASSPHFQETQYF
clone_size: NA; d_call: NA; j_call: TRBJ2-7; v_call: TRBV7-8; cdr3_nt: TGTGCCAGCAGCTTAGAAGGCACAGACCTCTACGAGCAGTACTTC; cdr3_aa: CASSLEGTDLYEQYF
clone_size: NA; d_call: TRBD2; j_call: TRBJ2-7; v_call: TRBV13; cdr3_nt: TGTGCCAGCAGCTTAGCGGGGACTAGCGGGTACGAGCAGTACTTC; cdr3_aa: CASSLAGTSGYEQYF
clone_size: NA; d_call: NA; j_call: TRBJ1-1; v_call: TRBV28; cdr3_nt: TGTGCCAGCAGTTTAAGGGGAAACACTGAAGCTTTCTTT; cdr3_aa: CASSLRGNTEAFF
clone_size: NA; d_call: TRBD1; j_call: TRBJ1-2; v_call: TRBV20-1; cdr3_nt: TGCAGTGCATCGACAGGGAGCTACACCTTC; cdr3_aa: CSASTGSYTF
clone_size: NA; d_call: TRBD1; j_call: TRBJ2-2; v_call: TRBV4-1; cdr3_nt: TGCGCCAGCAGCCGAGAACCGGGACAGGTAAACACCGGGGAGCTGTTTTTT; cdr3_aa: CASSREPGQVNTGELFF
clone_size: NA; d_call: TRBD1; j_call: TRBJ2-1; v_call: TRBV9; cdr3_nt: TGTGCCAGCAGCCCCACCGGGACAGGCGTCTACAATGAGCAGTTCTTC; cdr3_aa: CASSPTGTGVYNEQFF
clone_size: NA; d_call: NA; j_call: TRBJ2-7; v_call: TRBV28; cdr3_nt: NA; cdr3_aa: CASSFGPGNYEQYF
clone_size: NA; d_call: NA; j_call: TRBJ2-2; v_call: TRBV15; cdr3_nt: TGTGCCACCAGCAGAGATACGGGGATAAACGCCGGGGAGCTGTTTTTT; cdr3_aa: CATSRDTGINAGELFF
clone_size: once; d_call: NA; j_call: TRBJ1-1; v_call: TRBV5-1; cdr3_nt: TGCGCCAGCAGCTTGGGGGGGACACAAGAAGCTTTCTTT; cdr3_aa: CASSLGGTQEAFF